This is a list of T cell receptor beta chains from one sample in a study of blood T cells in healthy people across ages. MiXCR, applied by TCRdb to the 5' RACE reads, yields one record per CDR3 protein. The sample holds about 1.5 million distinct CDR3 sequences, around 42% seen once. The material sequenced was blood. These receptors originate from a woman aged 18-29 years in good health. Both conserved end residues are part of each CDR3. Fields, in order: CDR3 length, D gene, J gene, clone size, V gene, CDR3 protein, CDR3 DNA. A D gene is named only where the DNA matches it firmly. Clone size is stated in some rows and not others, as once, few, many or a class when expanded.

14	-	TRBJ1-1	-	TRBV25-1	CASSGPDGNTEAFF	TGTGCCAGCAGTGGTCCCGACGGAAACACTGAAGCTTTCTTT
14	-	TRBJ2-1	few	TRBV3-1	CASSPLATYNEQFF	TGTGCCAGCAGCCCCCTAGCGACCTACAATGAGCAGTTCTTC
16	-	TRBJ1-6	few	TRBV21-1	CASSKRAGIHNSPLHF	TGTGCCAGCAGCAAAAGGGCAGGGATCCATAATTCACCCCTCCACTTT
14	-	TRBJ2-1	-	TRBV20-1	CSGVSGSSYNEQFF	TGCAGTGGTGTTAGCGGTAGCTCCTACAATGAGCAGTTCTTC
13	TRBD2	TRBJ2-1	-	TRBV20-1	CSARDRELAVLFF	TGCAGTGCTAGAGATAGGGAACTAGCGGTTCTGTTCTTC
16	TRBD1	TRBJ2-7	few	TRBV6-5	CASSRRRQGGTYEQYF	TGTGCCAGCAGCCGCCGAAGACAGGGGGGGACCTACGAGCAGTACTTC
17	-	TRBJ2-1	many	TRBV20-1	CSARLLPGGNSYNEQFF	TGCAGTGCTAGACTCTTACCAGGTGGTAACTCCTACAATGAGCAGTTCTTC
16	-	TRBJ2-7	-	TRBV2	CASSFELRRFGYEQYF	TGTGCCAGCAGTTTTGAACTAAGGCGTTTCGGCTACGAGCAGTACTTC
12	TRBD1	TRBJ1-2	-	TRBV20-1	CSARETGFGYTF	TGCAGTGCTAGGGAGACAGGGTTTGGCTACACCTTC
16	-	TRBJ2-4	-	TRBV12-3/TRBV12-4	CASTSVPSGAKNIQYF	TGTGCCAGCACCTCCGTCCCTTCGGGGGCCAAAAACATTCAGTACTTC
15	TRBD2	TRBJ2-7	once	TRBV12-3/TRBV12-4	CASSIAGGRGNEQYF	TGTGCCAGCAGTATAGCGGGGGGGCGAGGAAATGAGCAGTACTTC
15	TRBD2	TRBJ2-1	-	TRBV2	CASSAERGAYNEQFF	TGTGCCAGCAGTGCCGAGCGGGGGGCCTACAATGAGCAGTTCTTC
14	-	TRBJ2-3	few	TRBV4-1	CASSQDLGVDTQYF	TGCGCCAGCAGCCAAGATCTTGGGGTTGATACGCAGTATTTT
14	TRBD1	TRBJ2-5	-	TRBV27	CASRPTGEGETQYF	TGTGCCAGCAGGCCGACAGGGGAAGGAGAGACCCAGTACTTC
13	TRBD2	TRBJ2-5	many	TRBV4-2	CASSRGLEETQYF	TGTGCCAGCAGCCGGGGACTAGAAGAGACCCAGTACTTC
15	-	TRBJ2-7	few	TRBV3-1	CASSQAQGGVYEQYF	TGTGCCAGCAGCCAAGCCCAAGGGGGGGTATACGAGCAGTACTTC
13	TRBD1	TRBJ1-2	few	TRBV28	CASSRRTGDGYTF	TGTGCCAGCAGCCGGAGGACAGGGGATGGCTACACCTTC
12	-	TRBJ2-3	-	TRBV12-3/TRBV12-4	CASRTHTDTQYF	TGTGCCAGCAGAACCCACACAGATACGCAGTATTTT
18	TRBD2	TRBJ2-5	-	TRBV6-1	CASSVTQLAGGLEETQYF	TGTGCCAGCAGTGTTACTCAGCTAGCGGGGGGTTTGGAAGAGACCCAGTACTTC
16	TRBD2	TRBJ2-2	-	TRBV5-6	CASSRSGRTNTGELFF	TGTGCCAGCAGCCGTAGCGGGAGAACGAACACCGGGGAGCTGTTTTTT
17	TRBD2	TRBJ2-3	once	TRBV4-2	CASSQQGLASLSDTQYF	TGTGCCAGCAGCCAACAAGGACTAGCGTCCCTGTCAGATACGCAGTATTTT
14	-	TRBJ2-4	-	TRBV28	CASSLEGARNIQYF	TGTGCCAGCAGTTTGGAGGGGGCAAGGAACATTCAGTACTTC